The source of this T cell receptor (beta chain) is a study of cytomegalovirus exposure and HLA in healthy donors. Broader study findings: The only immune exposure information that was available was CMV serostatus.

On this clone: Antigen: not known.

It was with 60 Vbeta and 13 Jbeta primers that the PCR ran. Measured with immunoSEQ multiplex PCR; TCRdb has only the in-frame clones, and not every one. The table lists around 150,000 clones, around 80% of them singletons, with over 2% in the top ten. Germline-derived CDR1 and CDR2 are SGHDN and FVKESK. The V end was cut by 3 bases, the J end by 2 bases, with 13 bases between. The CDR3 consists of 15 residues. Source material: PBMCs. This clonotype was sampled from a man younger than 45 in good health and CMV-seronegative. The rearrangement uses TRBV14 and TRBJ1-1; TRBD1 is a possible D gene (6 bases). CDR3 protein: CASSQYRERNTEAFF. The CDR3 coding sequence is TGTGCCAGCAGCCAGTACAGGGAGAGAAACACTGAAGCTTTCTTT.